This paragraph reports one T cell receptor (beta chain). Its target is not known. The sample is drawn from a study of cytomegalovirus exposure and HLA in healthy donors. Study-level findings and limits: The study recorded 160 or so TCR beta chains that were cytomegalovirus-associated. Data from an earlier analysis indicated that most TCR beta V segments were productive either about 90% or about 30% of the time. Highest at DRB1 and lowest at HLA-C, TCR association rates differed among HLA loci in a later analysis.

Use of 60 Vbeta and 13 Jbeta primers characterized the PCR. The method was immunoSEQ multiplex PCR; TCRdb's version includes in-frame clones alone and lacks a portion of them. Among 90,000 to 100,000 clones listed, over 65% were seen once. The CDR3 contains 15 residues. V shed 5 bases and J 7 bases; nucleotides not matched to a gene: 9. Germline V gene sequence: CDR1 SGHNT, CDR2 YYREEE (reference sequence). Sequenced: PBMCs. This chain joins TRBV5-4 and TRBJ2-2, with 9 nucleotides matching TRBD2. The source of this sequence is a male donor in good health and CMV-seronegative. The DNA for the CDR3 is TGTGCCAGCAGTAGCGGGGGAAACAGAGACGGGGAGCTGTTTTTT. This encodes CASSSGGNRDGELFF.